This passage covers 18 T cell receptor beta chains from one sample sequenced in a study of cytomegalovirus exposure and HLA in healthy donors. In the PCR, 60 Vbeta and 13 Jbeta primers were used. The table came from immunoSEQ multiplex PCR; TCRdb's copy has only in-frame clones and leaves some out. The sample records about 160,000 clones, 80% to 90% being singletons. Sequences were obtained from PBMCs. Receptors were obtained from a woman in her twenties or thirties in good health and CMV-seropositive.

J is TRBJ1-2 and V is TRBV19, with 7 nucleotides matching TRBD1. The germline gives CDR1 LNHDA, CDR2 SQIVND (reference sequence). This CDR3 comprises 14 residues. J lost 4 bases, V lost 6 bases, and 8 bases had no gene match. The CDR3 here is CASSRGLNFYGYTF. The DNA of the CDR3 is TGTGCCAGTAGCAGGGGGTTAAACTTCTATGGCTACACCTTC.

The rearrangement links TRBV7-6 to TRBJ2-2; 9 nucleotides line up with TRBD1. Germline V gene data show CDR1 as SGHVS and CDR2 as FNYEAQ. This CDR3 comprises 16 residues. J gave up 9 bases and V 6 bases, and 14 bases lay outside the gene matches. The CDR3 sequence: CASRTLGDRASRELFF. The CDR3 DNA follows: TGTGCCAGCAGGACCCTGGGGGACAGGGCATCTAGGGAGCTGTTTTTT.

In its sample, this clone was seen once. V gene TRBV6-5 combines with J gene TRBJ1-6; 10 bases map to TRBD1. This CDR3 has 16 residues. The junction had 4 bases not matched to a gene; V was cut back by 0 bases and J by 8 bases. Germline V gene lookup returns CDR1 MNHEY and CDR2 SVGAGI. As DNA, the CDR3 is TGTGCCAGCAGTTACTCGTCGGGGACAGGGGATTCACCCCTCCACTTT. Translating gives CASSYSSGTGDSPLHF.

This chain links TRBV20-1 with TRBJ1-2, with TRBD1 identical over 7 bases. Germline V gives CDR1 DFQATT, CDR2 SNEGSKA (reference sequence). CDR3 length equals 11 residues. V lost 6 bases and J lost 7; bases outside the gene matches: 5. The CDR3 loop is CSATTGFGYTF. CDR3 nucleotide sequence: TGCAGTGCCACGACAGGGTTTGGCTACACCTTC.

The chain joins TRBV9 to TRBJ2-5, with TRBD1 matching over 8 bases. The CDR3 is 12 residues long. Losses at the gene ends were 7 bases for V and 5 bases for J; bases not matched to a gene: 4. The germline CDR1 and CDR2 sequences are SGDLS and YYNGEE. CDR3 loop: CASGRDRETQYF. CDR3 DNA: TGTGCCAGCGGACGGGACAGGGAGACCCAGTACTTC.

The chain recombines TRBV18 with TRBJ2-3, with no clear D. The CDR3 contains 13 residues. The germline V gene encodes CDR1 KGHSH and CDR2 LQKENI. The V end lost 0 bases, the J end lost 6 bases, and 7 bases lay between the germline ends. The CDR3 DNA reads TGTGCCAGCTCACCACCGATCCGGGATACGCAGTATTTT. It is translated as CASSPPIRDTQYF.

This clone was seen a handful of times. This rearrangement joins TRBV7-9 to TRBJ1-5; 8 bases are shared with TRBD1. CDR1 and CDR2 (germline): SEHNR, FQNEAQ (reference sequence). This CDR3 is built from 15 residues. V lost 5 bases to trimming and J lost 4 bases; unmatched junction nucleotides: 7. The CDR3 DNA reads as TGTGCCAGCAGCAAGACAGGGGCGTTTAATCAGCCCCAGCATTTT. This sequence encodes CASSKTGAFNQPQHF. Supplemented by reference TRBV7-9 and TRBJ1-5, the full variable domain reads DTGVSQNPRHKITKRGQNVTFRCDPISEHNRLYWYRQTLGQGPEFLTYFQNEAQLEKSRLLSDRFSAERPKGSFSTLEIQRTEQGDSAMYLCASSKTGAFNQPQHFGDGTRLSIL.

This chain joins TRBV5-5 and TRBJ2-5; no definite D call. CDR3 length: 12 amino acids. Germline V gene lookup returns CDR1 SGHKS and CDR2 YYEKEE (reference sequence). Between the trimmed V and J ends, which lost 1 base and 4 bases, there was a span of 5 bases. The CDR3 sequence is CASSLLRETQYF. CDR3 in DNA: TGTGCCAGCAGCTTGCTACGAGAGACCCAGTACTTC.

The chain links TRBV19 to TRBJ1-3; D uncertain. In germline, CDR1 is LNHDA, CDR2 SQIVND (reference sequence). V was pared by 5 bases and J by 1 base, with 18 bases between. The CDR3 sequence is 17 residues long. In DNA form, the CDR3 reads TGTGCCAGTAGTCCTACGACCGAGGCGTATTCTGGAAACACCATATATTTT. It is translated as CASSPTTEAYSGNTIYF.

Only one count was recorded for this clone. The chain links TRBV5-8 to TRBJ2-1; D might be TRBD1 (6 bases). Germline V CDR1 and CDR2: SGHTS, YDEGEE. The CDR3 length is 16 residues. Trimming removed 0 bases from V and 6 bases from J, with 16 bases in between. This CDR3 reads CASSLATGYSGNEQFF. CDR3 nucleotides: TGTGCCAGCAGCTTGGCCACAGGGTATTCAGGCAATGAGCAGTTCTTC.

The chain links TRBV27 to TRBJ1-5; 7 bases are a match to TRBD1. The germline gives CDR1 MNHEY, CDR2 SMNVEV (reference sequence). Trimming took 5 bases from V and 7 from J; bases not matched to a gene: 8. CDR3 size: 14 residues. CDR3: CASSLTGIRQPQHF. The CDR3 DNA is TGTGCCAGCAGTCTGACAGGGATCCGACAGCCCCAGCATTTT.

Here the CDR3 reads CASSSDRMGYYNSPLHF. CDR3 bases: TGTGCCAGCAGTTCCGACAGAATGGGTTACTATAATTCACCCCTCCACTTT. The chain combines TRBV28 with TRBJ1-6; possibly TRBD1 for D (5 bases). Germline V CDR1 and CDR2: MDHEN, SYDVKM. The CDR3 length is 17 residues. The V and J ends lost 4 bases and 3 bases respectively, with 16 bases between them. Based on the CDR3 plus reference TRBV28 and TRBJ1-6, the full variable domain is DVKVTQSSRYLVKRTGEKVFLECVQDMDHENMFWYRQDPGLGLRLIYFSYDVKMKEKGDIPEGYSVSREKKERFSLILESASTNQTSMYLCASSSDRMGYYNSPLHFGNGTRLTVT.

The chain links TRBV10-3 to TRBJ2-2; D gene ambiguous. The ends were cut back, 6 bases at V and 0 bases at J, with 8 bases in the middle. The CDR3 length is 14 residues. CDR1 ENHRY and CDR2 SYGVKD come from the germline V gene. In DNA, the CDR3 is TGTGCCATCAGGTTTCCTACGAACACCGGGGAGCTGTTTTTT. It encodes CAIRFPTNTGELFF.

This clone came up a few times. V and J are TRBV5-4 and TRBJ2-5, with 11 bases identical to TRBD2. Germline CDR1 reads SGHNT; CDR2 reads YYREEE (reference sequence). The CDR3 is made up of 19 amino acids. The V and J ends lost 1 base and 2 bases, in that order; junction bases with no gene match: 13. The CDR3 is CASSLLAGGPGYRQETQYF. CDR3 coding DNA: TGTGCCAGCAGCTTGTTAGCGGGGGGGCCAGGATATCGGCAAGAGACCCAGTACTTC.

This clone occurred once. The J gene is TRBJ1-1, the V gene TRBV9; D unclear. Trimming took 6 bases from V and 0 from J, leaving 12 bases between them. The CDR3 is 14 residues long. Germline V lookup: CDR1 SGDLS, CDR2 YYNGEE. CDR3 nucleotides: TGTGCCAGCACCGCGTCAGGAATGAACACTGAAGCTTTCTTT. Residues: CASTASGMNTEAFF.

This chain uses TRBV7-2 with TRBJ2-5, with 9 positions matching TRBD1. CDR3 length: 18 amino acids. Germline CDR1 SGHTA, CDR2 FQGNSA. J gave up 4 bases and V 3 bases, and 15 bases lay outside the gene matches. The chain's CDR3 is CASSFHIVVGQGGETQYF. CDR3 DNA sequence: TGTGCCAGCAGCTTTCATATTGTGGTGGGACAGGGAGGAGAGACCCAGTACTTC.

In its sample, this clone was seen a few times. Written as DNA, the CDR3 is TGCGCCAGCAGCCGAGGACTTAGCTCCTACGAGCAGTACTTC. Protein product: CASSRGLSSYEQYF. The chain links TRBV4-3 to TRBJ2-7; weak D call: TRBD2 (5 bases). Between the trimmed V and J ends, which lost 4 bases and 0 bases, there was a span of 10 bases. Per germline, CDR1 LGHNA and CDR2 YSLEER. This CDR3 spans 14 amino acids.

V usage is TRBV7-2 and J usage is TRBJ2-7; TRBD2 matches 12 bases. Per the germline V gene, CDR1 is SGHTA and CDR2 is FQGNSA. The CDR3 is 17 amino acids. With V trimmed by 1 base and J by 3 bases, 7 bases remained unmatched. The CDR3 protein is CASSLVPSGGEFYEQYF. CDR3 nucleotides: TGTGCCAGCAGCTTAGTTCCTAGCGGGGGGGAGTTCTACGAGCAGTACTTC.